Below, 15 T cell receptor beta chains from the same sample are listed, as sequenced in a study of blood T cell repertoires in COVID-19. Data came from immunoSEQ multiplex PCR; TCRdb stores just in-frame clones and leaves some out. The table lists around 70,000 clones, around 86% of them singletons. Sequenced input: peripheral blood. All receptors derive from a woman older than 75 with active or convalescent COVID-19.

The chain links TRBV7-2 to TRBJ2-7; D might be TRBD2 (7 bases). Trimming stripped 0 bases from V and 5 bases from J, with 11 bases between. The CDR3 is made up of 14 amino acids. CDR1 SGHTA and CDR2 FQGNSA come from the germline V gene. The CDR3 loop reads CASSLAGGRNEQYF. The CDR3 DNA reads TGTGCCAGCAGCTTAGCGGGGGGGCGGAACGAGCAGTACTTC.

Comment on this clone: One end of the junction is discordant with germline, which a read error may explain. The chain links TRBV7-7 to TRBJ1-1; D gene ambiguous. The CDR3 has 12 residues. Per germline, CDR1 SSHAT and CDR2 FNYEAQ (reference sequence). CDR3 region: CASSSRRREAFF. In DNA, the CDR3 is TGTGCTAGCAGCTCTCGCCGGCGGGAAGCTTTCTTT.

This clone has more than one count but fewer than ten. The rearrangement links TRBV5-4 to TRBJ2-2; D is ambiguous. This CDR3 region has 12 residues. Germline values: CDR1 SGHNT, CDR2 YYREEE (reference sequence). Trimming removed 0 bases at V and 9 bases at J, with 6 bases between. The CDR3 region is CASSLANRELFF. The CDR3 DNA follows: TGTGCCAGCAGCTTGGCCAACAGGGAGCTGTTTTTT.

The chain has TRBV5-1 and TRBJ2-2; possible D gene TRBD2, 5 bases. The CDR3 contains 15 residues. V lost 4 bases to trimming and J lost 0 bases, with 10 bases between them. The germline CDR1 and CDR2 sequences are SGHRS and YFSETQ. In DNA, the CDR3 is TGCGCCAGCAGCGCCCGGGATTCGAACACCGGGGAGCTGTTTTTT. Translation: CASSARDSNTGELFF. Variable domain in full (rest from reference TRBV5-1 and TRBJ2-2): KAGVTQTPRYLIKTRGQQVTLSCSPISGHRSVSWYQQTPGQGLQFLFEYFSETQRNKGNFPGRFSGRQFSNSRSEMNVSTLELGDSALYLCASSARDSNTGELFFGEGSRLTVL.

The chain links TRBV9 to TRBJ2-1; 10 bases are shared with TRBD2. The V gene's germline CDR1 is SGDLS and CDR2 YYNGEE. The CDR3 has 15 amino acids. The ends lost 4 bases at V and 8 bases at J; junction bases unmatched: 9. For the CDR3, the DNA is TGTGCCAGCAGCCCCAGCGGGGGGGGCCTTGATGAGCAGTTCTTC. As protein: CASSPSGGGLDEQFF.

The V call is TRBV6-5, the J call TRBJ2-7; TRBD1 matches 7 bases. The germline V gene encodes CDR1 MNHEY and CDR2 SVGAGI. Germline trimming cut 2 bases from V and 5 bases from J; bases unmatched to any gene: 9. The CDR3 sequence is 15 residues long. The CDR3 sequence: CASSYLRQGPHEQYF. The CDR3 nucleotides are TGTGCCAGCAGTTACCTAAGACAGGGTCCCCACGAGCAGTACTTC.

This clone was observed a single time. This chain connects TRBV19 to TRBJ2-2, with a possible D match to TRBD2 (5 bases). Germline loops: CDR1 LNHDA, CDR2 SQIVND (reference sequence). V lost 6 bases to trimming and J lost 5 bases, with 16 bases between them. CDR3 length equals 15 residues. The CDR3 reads CASRPALGETGELFF. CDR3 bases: TGTGCCAGTAGGCCCGCACTCGGGGAGACCGGGGAGCTGTTTTTT.

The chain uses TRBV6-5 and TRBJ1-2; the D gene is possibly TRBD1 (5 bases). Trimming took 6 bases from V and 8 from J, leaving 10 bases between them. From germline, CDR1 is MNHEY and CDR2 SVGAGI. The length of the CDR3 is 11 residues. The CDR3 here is CASSQSGGYTF. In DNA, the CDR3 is TGTGCCAGCAGCCAGTCAGGGGGCTACACCTTC.

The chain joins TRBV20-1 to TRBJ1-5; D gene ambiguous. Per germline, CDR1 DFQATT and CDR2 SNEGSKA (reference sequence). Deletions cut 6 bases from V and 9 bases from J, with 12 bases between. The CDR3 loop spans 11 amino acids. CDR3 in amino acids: CSAGIPGPQHF. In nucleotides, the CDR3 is TGCAGTGCCGGAATACCGGGGCCCCAGCATTTT.

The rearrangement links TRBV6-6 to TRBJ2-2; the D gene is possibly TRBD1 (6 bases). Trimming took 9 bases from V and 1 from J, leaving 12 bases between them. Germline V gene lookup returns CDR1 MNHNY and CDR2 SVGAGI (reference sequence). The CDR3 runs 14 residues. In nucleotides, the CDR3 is TGTGCCAGTCTCCGGGACAAGAACACCGGGGAGCTGTTTTTT. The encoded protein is CASLRDKNTGELFF.

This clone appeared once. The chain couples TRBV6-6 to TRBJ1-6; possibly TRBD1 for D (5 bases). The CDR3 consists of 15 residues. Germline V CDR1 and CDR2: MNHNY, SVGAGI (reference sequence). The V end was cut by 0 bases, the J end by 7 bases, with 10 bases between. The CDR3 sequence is CASSYSQGPNSPLHF. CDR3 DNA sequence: TGTGCCAGCAGTTACTCGCAGGGCCCCAATTCACCCCTCCACTTT.

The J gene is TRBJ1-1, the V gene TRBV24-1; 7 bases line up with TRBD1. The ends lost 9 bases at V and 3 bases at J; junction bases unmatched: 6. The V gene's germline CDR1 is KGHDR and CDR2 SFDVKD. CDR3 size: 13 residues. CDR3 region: CATPGGKDTEAFF. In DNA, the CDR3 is TGTGCCACCCCAGGGGGGAAGGACACTGAAGCTTTCTTT.

The CDR3 nucleotides read TGTGCCAGCTCACAGACAGGGAACTATGGCTACACCTTC. As protein: CASSQTGNYGYTF. The rearrangement links TRBV18 to TRBJ1-2, with 7 bases that match TRBD1. This CDR3 is built from 13 residues. Looked up from germline, CDR1 is KGHSH and CDR2 is LQKENI. The V and J ends lost 4 bases and 2 bases, in that order; junction bases with no gene match: 1.

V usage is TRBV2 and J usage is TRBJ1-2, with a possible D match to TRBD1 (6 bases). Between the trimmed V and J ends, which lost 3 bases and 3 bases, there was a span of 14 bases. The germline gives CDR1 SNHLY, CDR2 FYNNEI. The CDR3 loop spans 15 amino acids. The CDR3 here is CASSEGRGQYYGYTF. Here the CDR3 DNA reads TGTGCCAGCAGTGAGGGCAGGGGACAATACTATGGCTACACCTTC.

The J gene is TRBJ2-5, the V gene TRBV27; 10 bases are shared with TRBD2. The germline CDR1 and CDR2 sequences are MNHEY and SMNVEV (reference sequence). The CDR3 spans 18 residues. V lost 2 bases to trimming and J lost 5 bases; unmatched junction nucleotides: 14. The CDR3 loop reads CASSLRLAGAQSRETQYF. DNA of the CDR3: TGTGCCAGCAGTTTAAGGCTAGCGGGGGCACAATCTAGGGAGACCCAGTACTTC.